The 10 T cell receptor beta chains below come from one sample, sequenced in a study of T cells in Graves' hyperthyroidism and ophthalmopathy. Authors of the study amplified TCR beta CDR3 regions from RNA transcripts. The HTBI set primed first-round TCR CDR3 RT-PCR. TCRdb reprocessed the multiplex PCR reads via MiXCR and lists one record per CDR3 protein. The data hold about 530,000 distinct CDR3 sequences, with approximately 17% observed a single time. The sample consisted of blood. Source of these receptors: a woman between 18 and 30 years old with Graves' ophthalmopathy.

This clonotype has a count of ten or more. The rearrangement uses TRBV11-2 and TRBJ2-1; D is ambiguous. Germline CDR1 is SGHAT and CDR2 is FQNNGV. V dropped 5 bases and J dropped 4 bases, with 9 bases sitting between them. The CDR3 runs to 13 residues. CDR3 bases: TGTGCCAGCAGCCGAATAAAATACAATGAGCAGTTCTTC. It codes for CASSRIKYNEQFF.

Turning to this clonotype: Likely a read error: the CDR3 ends without its conserved phenylalanine or tryptophan. V and J are TRBV4-3 and TRBJ1-2; D is unclear. The V gene's germline CDR1 is LGHNA and CDR2 YSLEER. The CDR3 spans 14 residues. The V end lost 0 bases, the J end lost 2 bases, and 7 bases lay between the germline ends. Here the CDR3 DNA reads TGCGCCAGCAGCCAAGATGGGGTAAACTATGGCTACACCCTC. It encodes CASSQDGVNYGYTL.

This chain connects TRBV19 to TRBJ1-1; 8 bases align to TRBD1. The CDR3 totals 17 residues. The J segment lost 6 bases and the V segment lost 6 bases, leaving 18 bases of the junction unmatched. Per germline, CDR1 LNHDA and CDR2 SQIVND (reference sequence). The CDR3 protein is CASRTSRDRLYRAEAFF. CDR3 in DNA: TGTGCCAGTAGAACCTCCCGGGACAGGTTATATCGGGCTGAAGCTTTCTTT.

The chain is built from TRBV10-2 and TRBJ1-3; 10 nucleotides match TRBD1. After removal of 8 bases from V and 4 bases from J, the junction contained 5 bases not matched to a gene. Germline V gives CDR1 WSHSY, CDR2 SAAADI. The CDR3 is 14 amino acids. CDR3 sequence (DNA): TGCGCCAGCCTCCGGGACAGGGGCGGAAACACCATATATTTT. The encoded protein is CASLRDRGGNTIYF.

This clonotype was recorded a few times. V gene TRBV18 combines with J gene TRBJ2-2; TRBD2 is a possible D gene (6 bases). V dropped 10 bases and J dropped 0 bases, with 18 bases sitting between them. This CDR3 has 16 residues. Germline CDR1 and CDR2: KGHSH and LQKENI. The CDR3 DNA is TGTGCCACTCAAACCCCGGGACTTTCGAACACCGGGGAGCTGTTTTTT. Protein product: CATQTPGLSNTGELFF.

This clonotype was seen ten or more times. This rearrangement joins TRBV6-1 to TRBJ1-1, with 9 bases lining up with TRBD1. Germline V gene sequence: CDR1 MNHNS, CDR2 SASEGT. Trimming removed 5 bases from V and 1 base from J; junction bases left unmatched: 2. The CDR3 covers 14 residues. In DNA form, the CDR3 reads TGTGCCAGCAGTTGGGACAGGGCGAACACTGAAGCTTTCTTT. This sequence encodes CASSWDRANTEAFF.

This clonotype was picked up many times. The rearrangement links TRBV6-1 to TRBJ2-7, with 7 bases identical to TRBD2. Germline V lookup: CDR1 MNHNS, CDR2 SASEGT. CDR3 length: 16 residues. The V and J ends lost 7 bases and 7 bases, in that order; junction bases with no gene match: 19. CDR3 residues: CASIGARAGDYGEQYF. In DNA, the CDR3 is TGTGCCAGCATTGGAGCTCGGGCGGGGGACTACGGGGAGCAGTACTTC.

The chain employs TRBV6-1 and TRBJ2-1; 10 bases agree with TRBD2. The junction had 7 bases not matched to a gene; V was cut back by 0 bases and J by 5 bases. CDR1 MNHNS and CDR2 SASEGT come from the germline V gene. This CDR3 is 17 amino acids long. CDR3 in amino acids: CASSEAHLAGVNNEQFF. DNA of the CDR3: TGTGCCAGCAGTGAAGCGCATCTAGCGGGAGTAAACAATGAGCAGTTCTTC.

CDR3 sequence reads: CSVAKLRNTGELFF. Here the CDR3 DNA reads TGCAGCGTTGCCAAACTCAGGAACACCGGGGAGCTGTTTTTT. The chain carries TRBV29-1 and TRBJ2-2; D gene uncertain. The CDR3 totals 14 residues. Trimming took off 4 bases at V and 1 base at J, with 10 bases between the two ends. Germline CDR1 reads SQVTM; CDR2 reads ANQGSEA.

This clonotype has just a few counts. The chain is built from TRBV6-2 or TRBV6-3 and TRBJ1-4; TRBD1 might be the D (5 bases). The V end lost 4 bases, the J end lost 4 bases, and 10 bases lay between the germline ends. This CDR3 is 14 amino acids long. Germline values: CDR1 MNHEY, CDR2 SVGEGT. CDR3 DNA: TGTGCCAGCAGTTCCGGGGGTTTTAATGAAAAACTGTTTTTT. Translating it yields CASSSGGFNEKLFF.